This T cell receptor beta chain was sequenced in a study of blood T cell repertoires in COVID-19. For the study at large: Sites across the United States, Italy and Spain contributed samples from acute and convalescent COVID-19. PBMCs, B-cell-depleted T cells, or T cells provided the cDNA or gDNA that made up the material.

Looked up from germline, CDR1 is SGHRS and CDR2 is YFSETQ. The ends lost 4 bases at V and 3 bases at J; junction bases unmatched: 13. The CDR3 length is 17 residues. The table came from immunoSEQ multiplex PCR; TCRdb's copy has only in-frame clones and leaves some out. The sample records a few hundred thousand clones, about 87% being singletons. The specimen sequenced was peripheral blood. This rearrangement joins TRBV5-1 to TRBJ2-1; 7 bases are a match to TRBD1. This clonotype was sampled from a man aged 55-75 years who had recovered from COVID-19. CDR3 in DNA: TGCGCCAGCAGCCCCTCCGGGACAGCTAATTTCTACAATGAGCAGTTCTTC. This codes for CASSPSGTANFYNEQFF.